These 31 T cell receptor beta chains were all obtained from the same sample, sequenced in a study of tumor-infiltrating lymphocytes in primary liver carcinoma. The study extracted blood RNA from unsorted whole blood and also extracted germline DNA. Researchers generated TCR beta cDNA from 500 ng of total RNA, relying on a constant-region primer. Employing slightly modified ARM-PCR, three nested multiplex PCR rounds were run, and these gave rise to the TCR beta libraries. Forward primers for TRBV1-TRBV30 and a C-beta reverse primer served the first two PCR rounds, at about 10 cycles each. TCRdb analysed the multiplex PCR reads with MiXCR anew, one entry per CDR3 protein. The profile shows just over 300,000 distinct CDR3 sequences, nearly 60% of them singletons. The sequencing input was peripheral blood. These receptors originate from a woman aged 25 to 45 with primary liver carcinoma and hepatitis B virus infection.

Remarks on this clonotype: One base away lies a much larger clone, so this may be a sequencing read error. V is TRBV6-5 and J is TRBJ1-3, with TRBD1 matching over 10 bases. Losses at the gene ends were 6 bases for V and 1 base for J; bases not matched to a gene: 6. The CDR3 length is 16 residues. The germline CDR1 and CDR2 sequences are MNHEY and SVGAGI. The CDR3 spells CASSVTGGFSGNTIYF. The CDR3, as DNA: TGTGCCAGCAGCGTGACAGGGGGCTTTTCTGGAAACACCATATATTTT.

V is TRBV30 and J is TRBJ2-3; D unresolved. The CDR3 runs 13 residues. Trimming took 2 bases from V and 4 from J, leaving 10 bases between them. Germline assignment: CDR1 GTSNPN and CDR2 SVGIG (reference sequence). CDR3: CAWSRGAPDTQYF. DNA for the CDR3: TGTGCCTGGAGTCGCGGAGCGCCAGATACGCAGTATTTT.

This clonotype was recorded many times. V is TRBV11-2 and J is TRBJ2-1; TRBD2 is a possible D gene (6 bases). Trimming took 8 bases from V and 0 from J, leaving 17 bases between them. The CDR3 loop spans 16 amino acids. Per the germline V gene, CDR1 is SGHAT and CDR2 is FQNNGV. The CDR3 region has the DNA TGTGCCAGCTCTTTTAATGGGAGGAGCTCCTACAATGAGCAGTTCTTC. It is translated as CASSFNGRSSYNEQFF.

This clonotype was recorded at least ten times. V usage is TRBV4-1 and J usage is TRBJ2-4; D remains unclear. The CDR3 is 13 amino acids. CDR1 MGHRA and CDR2 YSYEKL come from the germline V gene. Trimming stripped 1 base from V and 9 bases from J, with 10 bases between. The CDR3 DNA sequence: TGCGCCAGCAGCCAAGGTGTTTCAGTCATTCAGTACTTC. It yields the protein CASSQGVSVIQYF.

For this clonotype: This sequence may be a read error, since a much larger clone differs from it by one base. This sequence joins TRBV4-2 and TRBJ2-4; possible D gene TRBD2, 5 bases. The CDR3 totals 14 residues. Deletions cut 0 bases from V and 9 bases from J, with 12 bases between. The germline V gene has CDR1 LGHNA and CDR2 YNFKEQ. The CDR3 nucleotides are TGTGCCAGCAGCCAAGATTCACTAGTCGGCATTCAGTACTTC. It specifies CASSQDSLVGIQYF.

This clonotype has only a few counts. The chain links TRBV6-5 to TRBJ2-2; D is undetermined. The V gene's germline CDR1 is MNHEY and CDR2 SVGAGI. The CDR3 spans 13 residues. V was shortened by 6 bases and J by 6 bases, with 11 bases between the two germline ends. CDR3 nucleotides: TGTGCCAGCAGGGGTCCGCGACCCGGGGAGCTGTTTTTT. The encoded protein is CASRGPRPGELFF.

Of note for this clonotype: Lacking the conserved final phenylalanine or tryptophan, this CDR3 likely reflects a read error. This chain uses TRBV11-2 with TRBJ2-2; 9 nucleotides agree with TRBD2. The CDR3 is 15 residues long. CDR1 and CDR2 from the germline V gene are SGHAT and FQNNGV. V lost 7 bases and J lost 9; bases outside the gene matches: 12. As DNA, the CDR3 is TGTGCCAGCAACCCCGGAGCGGGAGGCGCCCGGGAGCTGTTTTTA. It encodes CASNPGAGGARELFL.

Concerning this clonotype: Given a much more abundant clone one base away, this may be a read error. DNA of the CDR3: TGTGCCAGGAGCCCAAAGCGGACAAGGAAACCCGGGGAGCTGTTTTTT. This gives the protein CARSPKRTRKPGELFF. The chain is built from TRBV11-3 and TRBJ2-2; D might be TRBD1 or TRBD2, each matching 5 bases. Trimming removed 9 bases at V and 6 bases at J, with 23 bases between. Germline lookup yields CDR1 SGHNT and CDR2 YENEEA. CDR3 length: 16 amino acids.

This chain uses TRBV7-8 with TRBJ2-7; 9 bases are a match to TRBD2. After removal of 9 bases from V and 8 bases from J, the junction contained 11 bases not matched to a gene. The germline V gene has CDR1 SGHVS and CDR2 FQNEAQ. The CDR3 spans 13 residues. In nucleotides, the CDR3 is TGTGCCAGTCGCGGACGAAGCGGGGGGAAGCAGTACTTC. Encoded protein: CASRGRSGGKQYF.

This clonotype came up once. A read error may explain this, as a much larger clone is one base away. The gene calls are TRBV12-3 or TRBV12-4 and TRBJ2-2, with TRBD1 matching 7 bases. The length of the CDR3 is 15 residues. V dropped 5 bases and J dropped 0; count of bases not matched to a gene: 3. CDR3 in DNA: TGTGCCAGCAGTACCGACAGGGCGAACACCGGGGAGCTGTTTTTT. Protein: CASSTDRANTGELFF.

The DNA for the CDR3 is TGTGCCAGCGATGCGACAGGGGAGACAGATACGCAGTATTTT. Residues: CASDATGETDTQYF. V and J are TRBV28 and TRBJ2-3, with 8 bases lining up with TRBD1. Germline values: CDR1 MDHEN, CDR2 SYDVKM. The CDR3 consists of 14 residues. Trimming at V came to 8 bases and at J to 3 bases, leaving 7 bases not matched to a gene.

A word on this clonotype: The conserved closing phenylalanine or tryptophan is absent in this CDR3, likely reflecting a read error. The V call is TRBV6-6, the J call TRBJ2-3; D might be TRBD2 (5 bases). The CDR3 loop spans 13 amino acids. V shed 6 bases and J shed 6 bases, with 13 bases lying between them. Germline V gene lookup returns CDR1 MNHNY and CDR2 SVGAGI (reference sequence). The CDR3 region has the DNA TGTGCCAGCAGGTCGGGAATACCCGATACGCAGTATCTT. This sequence encodes CASRSGIPDTQYL.

This chain uses TRBV12-5 with TRBJ2-5; D remains ambiguous. Germline assignment: CDR1 LGHNT and CDR2 FRNRAP. V dropped 4 bases and J dropped 5 bases, with 8 bases sitting between them. CDR3 length: 12 amino acids. The CDR3 spells CASGSPGETQYF. In DNA form, the CDR3 reads TGTGCTAGTGGTTCCCCCGGGGAGACCCAGTACTTC.

For this clonotype: A much larger clone differs by one base, so this may be a read error. The CDR3 loop is CDISERGDGYSNQPQHF. CDR3 sequence (DNA): TGTGACATCAGTGAGAGGGGGGACGGTTATAGCAATCAGCCCCAGCATTTT. The chain is built from TRBV10-3 and TRBJ1-5; possible D gene TRBD1, 6 bases. Germline CDR1 ENHRY, CDR2 SYGVKD. The CDR3 has 17 residues.

The CDR3, as DNA: TGTGCCAGCAGACCCGGGACTAGCGGGAAAAACATTCAGTACTTC. Amino acids: CASRPGTSGKNIQYF. V and J are TRBV28 and TRBJ2-4; 12 bases are a match to TRBD2. V was pared by 6 bases and J by 4 bases, with 4 bases of the junction left unmatched. The CDR3 contains 15 residues. Germline lookup yields CDR1 MDHEN and CDR2 SYDVKM.

CDR3 in DNA: TGCAGCGTTGGGGAACAGAACTCTGGAAACACCATATATTTT. Translating gives CSVGEQNSGNTIYF. The chain has TRBV29-1 and TRBJ1-3; unclear D gene. CDR3 size: 14 residues. V was cut by 4 bases and J by 0 bases, with 10 bases left in between. Germline V gives CDR1 SQVTM, CDR2 ANQGSEA.

J is TRBJ1-5 and V is TRBV6-1; no clear D gene. The V gene lost 1 base and the J gene lost 7 bases, with 5 bases spanning the gap. CDR3 length equals 12 residues. CDR1 and CDR2 (germline): MNHNS, SASEGT. The CDR3 loop reads CASSEGYQPQHF. CDR3 bases: TGTGCCAGCAGTGAAGGGTACCAGCCCCAGCATTTT.

This clonotype was picked up one time. The chain combines TRBV10-2 with TRBJ2-5; D unresolved. The germline V gene encodes CDR1 WSHSY and CDR2 SAAADI. The CDR3 runs 13 residues. V lost 0 bases, J lost 5 bases, and 7 bases lay in between. CDR3: CASSESFVETQYF. In DNA form, the CDR3 reads TGCGCCAGCAGTGAGTCGTTCGTGGAGACCCAGTACTTC.

Remarks on this clonotype: One end of the junction does not line up with germline, which may come from a read error. The genes are TRBV4-2 and TRBJ2-2, with D tentatively TRBD2 (5 bases). The CDR3 is 16 residues long. Germline CDR1 reads LGHNA; CDR2 reads YNFKEQ. DNA for the CDR3: TGTGCCAGCAGCCAAGATAGCCAGACGAACACCGGGGAGCAGTTTTTT. Protein product: CASSQDSQTNTGEQFF.

The chain combines TRBV28 with TRBJ2-7; D perhaps matches TRBD1 (5 bases). The CDR3 is 12 amino acids. With 11 bases removed from V and 7 bases from J, the gap between germline ends came to 18 bases. CDR1 and CDR2 (germline): MDHEN, SYDVKM. CDR3 amino acids: CAVGDTHREQYF. The CDR3 coding sequence is TGTGCCGTCGGAGATACACACAGGGAGCAGTACTTC.

On this clonotype: A much larger clone lies one base from this, so it may be a read error. J is TRBJ2-1 and V is TRBV6-5, with D possibly matching TRBD1 (6 bases). Germline V lookup: CDR1 MNHEY, CDR2 SVGAGI. V was clipped by 6 bases and J by 8 bases, with 14 bases between them. There are 13 residues in the CDR3. This chain's CDR3 is CASRRGGSYEQFF. In DNA form, the CDR3 reads TGTGCCAGCAGGAGAGGGGGTTCCTATGAGCAGTTCTTC.

Regarding this clonotype: A read error may be the cause here, since a much bigger clone is one base away. CDR3: CASGQVLGRGGEETQYF. The CDR3, as DNA: TGTGCCAGCGGCCAAGTCTTAGGCAGGGGAGGCGAAGAGACCCAGTACTTC. The rearrangement joins TRBV4-2 to TRBJ2-5; TRBD1 or TRBD2 may be the D gene (6 bases each). The CDR3 covers 17 residues. Looked up from germline, CDR1 is LGHNA and CDR2 is YNFKEQ.

This clonotype occurred many times. The chain employs TRBV29-1 and TRBJ2-7, with D unresolved. CDR1 SQVTM and CDR2 ANQGSEA come from the germline V gene. CDR3 length: 13 residues. The V end was cut by 2 bases, the J end by 3 bases, with 11 bases between. The CDR3 DNA reads as TGCAGCGTTGAATCTAGGGTTGACTACGAGCAGTACTTC. Translating gives CSVESRVDYEQYF.

Regarding this clonotype: This may be a read error: a much more frequent sequence differs by one nucleotide. The V and J genes are TRBV29-1 and TRBJ2-1; a weak D match, TRBD2 (5 bases). This CDR3 spans 12 amino acids. Germline V gene sequence: CDR1 SQVTM, CDR2 ANQGSEA. Here the CDR3 reads CSVALAGNEHFF. The DNA of the CDR3 is TGCAGCGTTGCGCTAGCTGGCAATGAGCACTTCTTC.

A note on this clonotype: A much larger clone differs by one base, so this may be a read error. The chain combines TRBV4-1 with TRBJ2-7; D not resolved. The V gene's germline CDR1 is MGHRA and CDR2 YSYEKL. The V end lost 1 base, the J end lost 0 bases, and 13 bases lay between the germline ends. The CDR3 has 16 residues. The DNA of the CDR3 is TGCGCCAGCAGCCAAGTTCCCAGCGTGCCCTCCTACGAGCAGTACTTC. Translated, it gives CASSQVPSVPSYEQYF.

The chain recombines TRBV11-2 with TRBJ2-7; D perhaps matches TRBD2 (6 bases). V lost 6 bases and J lost 1, with 16 bases in between. There are 15 residues in the CDR3. In germline, CDR1 is SGHAT, CDR2 FQNNGV. The CDR3 DNA reads TGTGCCAGCAGTATAGGTTTCGGGGGTTCCTACGAGCAGTACTTC. It codes for CASSIGFGGSYEQYF. Complete variable domain (other parts from reference TRBV11-2 and TRBJ2-7): EAGVAQSPRYKIIEKRQSVAFWCNPISGHATLYWYQQILGQGPKLLIQFQNNGVVDDSQLPKDRFSAERLKGVDSTLKIQPAKLEDSAVYLCASSIGFGGSYEQYFGPGTRLTVT.

V is TRBV11-1 and J is TRBJ2-5, with 10 bases lining up with TRBD1. The ends lost 5 bases at V and 2 bases at J; junction bases unmatched: 8. CDR3 size: 16 residues. The germline gives CDR1 SGHAT, CDR2 FQDESV (reference sequence). The CDR3 DNA is TGTGCCAGCAGCCAAGGACAGGGGGTAATTCAAGAGACCCAGTACTTC. It codes for CASSQGQGVIQETQYF.

Worth noting for this clonotype: This sequence may be a read error, since a much larger clone differs from it by one base. The chain links TRBV5-5 to TRBJ2-3, with D unresolved. Between the trimmed V and J ends, which lost 2 bases and 0 bases, there was a span of 16 bases. The CDR3 has 17 residues. CDR1 is SGHKS and CDR2 is YYEKEE in the germline V gene (reference sequence). This CDR3 is CASSFVWSIGSTDTQYF. The CDR3 bases are TGTGCCAGCAGCTTCGTCTGGTCTATCGGTAGCACAGATACGCAGTATTTT.

In its sample, this clonotype was seen once. A much larger clone lies a single base off, so this may be a read error. CDR3 DNA sequence: TGTGCCAGCAGTTTCGGGACAGTGAATCAGCCCCGGCATTTT. Translation gives CASSFGTVNQPRHF. The chain links TRBV12-3 or TRBV12-4 to TRBJ1-5, with TRBD1 matching over 7 bases. This CDR3 has 14 amino acids.

In the case of this clonotype: Since a much larger clone is just one base distant, this may be a read error. In DNA form, the CDR3 reads TGTGCCAGCAAACAGTCCACTGGGGCCAACGTCCTGACTTTC. Translated, it gives CASKQSTGANVLTF. The chain uses TRBV6-2 or TRBV6-3 and TRBJ2-6, with D hard to call. The CDR3 consists of 14 residues. Germline V lookup: CDR1 MNHEY, CDR2 SVGEGT. V lost 7 bases to trimming and J lost 2 bases, with 9 bases between them.

As for this clonotype: A clone one base away is much larger, so this may be a read error. This chain links TRBV6-1 with TRBJ2-5; no clear D gene. In germline, CDR1 is MNHNS, CDR2 SASEGT. The CDR3 runs to 14 residues. Trimming pared 7 bases from V and 5 bases from J, leaving 17 bases between. CDR3 in amino acids: CASTSGGGRETQYF. The CDR3 DNA reads as TGTGCCAGCACTTCAGGCGGTGGACGGGAGACCCAGTACTTC.